This entry features one T cell receptor (beta chain) sequence. The CDR3 has 15 residues. Trimming cost V 5 bases and J 7 bases; bases outside gene matches: 9. These data belong to a study of T-cell reconstitution after alpha-beta-depleted transplantation in children. The authors prepared the TCRbeta library with unique molecular identifiers. TCRdb reanalysed the PCR reads using MiXCR and keeps one entry per CDR3 protein. The profile shows 540,000 or so distinct CDR3 sequences, under 25% of them singletons. The sample here was PBMCs, mostly from graft donor cells, taken 360 days after TCRalphabeta/CD19-depleted stem cell transplant. This clonotype was sampled from a boy in the first two years of life who had a stem cell transplant for acute myeloid leukemia, so the T cells may come from the graft donor. J is TRBJ1-4 and V is TRBV12-3 or TRBV12-4, with 8 bases aligning to TRBD1. The CDR3 reads CASSPGQGGTEKLFF. CDR3 nucleotide sequence: TGTGCCAGCAGTCCCGGACAGGGAGGGACTGAAAAACTGTTTTTT.